The 11 T cell receptor beta chains listed next were all sequenced from one sample in a study of cytomegalovirus exposure and HLA in healthy donors. The PCR used 60 Vbeta and 13 Jbeta primers. Method: immunoSEQ multiplex PCR; TCRdb's copy keeps in-frame clones and lacks some. The sample includes around 150,000 clones, about 80% seen only once; the top ten take roughly 4%. The sample consisted of PBMCs. The receptor source for this set is a man aged 18 to 30 in good health and CMV-seronegative.

CDR3 nucleotide sequence: TGCGCCAGCAGCTTGGACGCATCAGATGGCTACACCTTC. It translates to CASSLDASDGYTF. The chain has TRBV5-1 and TRBJ1-2, with no clear D. V lost 0 bases and J lost 6, with 9 bases in between. The length of the CDR3 is 13 residues. Germline V gene data show CDR1 as SGHRS and CDR2 as YFSETQ. Drawing the rest from reference TRBV5-1 and TRBJ1-2, the complete variable domain is KAGVTQTPRYLIKTRGQQVTLSCSPISGHRSVSWYQQTPGQGLQFLFEYFSETQRNKGNFPGRFSGRQFSNSRSEMNVSTLELGDSALYLCASSLDASDGYTFGSGTRLTVV.

This clone was detected a few times. V is TRBV28 and J is TRBJ2-1, with a possible D match to TRBD1 (6 bases). V was pared by 2 bases and J by 4 bases, with 21 bases between. This CDR3 is 18 amino acids long. Germline loops: CDR1 MDHEN, CDR2 SYDVKM. The CDR3 bases are TGTGCCAGCAGTTTAGCCAGGGGCCCCAGCCTAGCATACAATGAGCAGTTCTTC. Residues: CASSLARGPSLAYNEQFF.

V usage is TRBV19 and J usage is TRBJ1-2; 8 bases match TRBD1. V dropped 7 bases and J dropped 5; count of bases not matched to a gene: 18. CDR3 length equals 17 residues. Germline lookup yields CDR1 LNHDA and CDR2 SQIVND (reference sequence). The CDR3: CASNEGQDLVRRYGYTF. CDR3 coding DNA: TGTGCCAGTAATGAGGGACAGGACCTTGTCAGGCGGTATGGCTACACCTTC.

A remark on this clone: Other DNA sequences in this specimen translate into the identical CDR3. This chain uses TRBV9 with TRBJ2-2; D is possibly TRBD2 (5 bases). V gave up 0 bases and J gave up 4 bases, with 7 bases separating them. Germline CDR1 is SGDLS and CDR2 is YYNGEE. This CDR3 is built from 14 residues. For the CDR3, the DNA is TGTGCCAGCAGCGTAGGAGGGCTCACCGGGGAGCTGTTTTTT. This gives the protein CASSVGGLTGELFF. Based on the CDR3 plus reference TRBV9 and TRBJ2-2, the full variable domain is DSGVTQTPKHLITATGQRVTLRCSPRSGDLSVYWYQQSLDQGLQFLIQYYNGEERAKGNILERFSAQQFPDLHSELNLSSLELGDSALYFCASSVGGLTGELFFGEGSRLTVL.

The chain employs TRBV6-5 and TRBJ2-2; TRBD1 matches 9 bases. The V gene end was trimmed by 8 bases and the J gene end by 4 bases; junction bases not matched to a gene: 5. CDR3 length: 14 amino acids. Per the germline V gene, CDR1 is MNHEY and CDR2 is SVGAGI. CDR3 DNA sequence: TGTGCCAGCGGGGGACAGGGCTCCACCGGGGAGCTGTTTTTT. It translates to CASGGQGSTGELFF.

J is TRBJ2-1 and V is TRBV11-1; no reliable D call. The germline CDR1 and CDR2 sequences are SGHAT and FQDESV (reference sequence). Trimming pared 5 bases from V and 4 bases from J, leaving 15 bases between. This CDR3 has 15 residues. This CDR3 reads CASSPGASRYNEQFF. Here the CDR3 DNA reads TGTGCCAGCAGCCCGGGTGCCTCCCGTTACAATGAGCAGTTCTTC.

The gene calls are TRBV9 and TRBJ1-1, with D perhaps matching TRBD1 (5 bases). There are 15 residues in the CDR3. Germline V gene sequence: CDR1 SGDLS, CDR2 YYNGEE. Trimming pared 0 bases from V and 2 bases from J, leaving 11 bases between. CDR3 sequence (DNA): TGTGCCAGCAGCGTAGAAGGGGCTGTTAACACTGAAGCTTTCTTT. Protein product: CASSVEGAVNTEAFF.

The CDR3 region has the DNA TGTGCCAGCAGCCGGGGACAGGGGTTGGACTATGGCTACACCTTC. Residues: CASSRGQGLDYGYTF. The chain has TRBV13 and TRBJ1-2; TRBD1 matches at 10 bases. V lost 5 bases and J lost 3; bases outside the gene matches: 6. The germline V gene has CDR1 PRHDT and CDR2 FYEKMQ (reference sequence). CDR3 length: 15 residues.

The chain is built from TRBV7-3 and TRBJ1-1; TRBD1 matches 9 bases. V gave up 4 bases and J gave up 2 bases; unmatched junction bases: 14. The germline V gene encodes CDR1 SGHTA and CDR2 FQGTGA. The CDR3 extends over 18 amino acids. CDR3 residues: CASSSAGTGRGGNTEAFF. As DNA, the CDR3 is TGTGCCAGCAGCTCTGCCGGGACAGGGAGAGGAGGAAACACTGAAGCTTTCTTT.

This clone came up once. The chain recombines TRBV5-1 with TRBJ1-5, with TRBD1 identical over 8 bases. With V trimmed by 4 bases and J by 4 bases, 4 bases remained unmatched. The CDR3 extends over 14 amino acids. The V gene's germline CDR1 is SGHRS and CDR2 YFSETQ. This CDR3 reads CASSPGGANQPQHF. The CDR3 DNA reads TGCGCCAGCAGCCCAGGGGGCGCAAATCAGCCCCAGCATTTT.

This clone was detected a few times. The chain uses TRBV6-5 and TRBJ2-7, with TRBD2 matching 13 bases. This CDR3 spans 15 amino acids. CDR1 is MNHEY, CDR2 SVGAGI, per germline. The trim removed 4 bases at V and 3 bases at J, leaving 3 bases unmatched. The CDR3 bases are TGTGCCAGCAGTTCAAGACTAGCGGGGGGCTACGAGCAGTACTTC. It is translated as CASSSRLAGGYEQYF.